The source of this T cell receptor beta chain is a study of blood T cell repertoires in COVID-19. The overall study: PBMCs, B-cell-depleted T cells, or T cells provided the cDNA or gDNA that made up the material.

Assignment of participants to cohorts was predicated upon participant-reported clinical history. Germline V gene data show CDR1 as MGHRA and CDR2 as YSYEKL. The CDR3 runs 13 residues. Authors' data handling: By means of reference gene primer amplification, nucleated cell counts were estimated. Some clones are missing from TCRdb's copy, which holds only in-frame ones; the method was immunoSEQ multiplex PCR. V and J calls plus clone size are reproduced from that table; the DNA served to infer D and trimming. Found here are some 410,000 clones, around 87% of them singletons; the top ten hold around 0.95%.

This chain joins TRBV4-1 and TRBJ2-1, with TRBD2 matching 9 bases. Sequencing was carried out using PBMCs or T cells enriched from blood (not recorded which). The TCR originated in a woman aged 25 to 39 with acute COVID-19. This CDR3 reads CASRLAVNNEQFF. CDR3 nucleotide sequence: TGCGCTAGTCGACTAGCGGTGAATAATGAGCAGTTCTTC.